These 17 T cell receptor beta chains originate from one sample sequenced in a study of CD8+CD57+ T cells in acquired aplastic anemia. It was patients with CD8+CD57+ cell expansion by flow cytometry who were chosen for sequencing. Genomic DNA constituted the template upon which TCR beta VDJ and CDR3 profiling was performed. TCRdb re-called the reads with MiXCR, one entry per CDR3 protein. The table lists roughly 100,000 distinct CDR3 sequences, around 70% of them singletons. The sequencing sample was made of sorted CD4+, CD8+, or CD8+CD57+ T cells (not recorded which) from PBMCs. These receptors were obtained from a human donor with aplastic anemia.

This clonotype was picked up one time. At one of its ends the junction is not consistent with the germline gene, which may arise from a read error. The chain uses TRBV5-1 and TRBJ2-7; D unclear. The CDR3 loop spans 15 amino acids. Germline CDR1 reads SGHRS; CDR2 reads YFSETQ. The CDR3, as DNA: TGCGCCAGCTTCCCCCTGGCGCTAAGCTCCTTCGAGCAGTACTTC. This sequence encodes CASFPLALSSFEQYF.

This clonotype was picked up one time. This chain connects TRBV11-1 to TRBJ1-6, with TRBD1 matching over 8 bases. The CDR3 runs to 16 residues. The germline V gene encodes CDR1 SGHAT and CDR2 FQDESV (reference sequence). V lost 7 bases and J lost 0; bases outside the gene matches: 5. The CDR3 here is CASTGQGGSYNSPLHF. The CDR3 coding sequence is TGTGCCAGCACCGGACAGGGAGGCTCCTATAATTCACCCCTCCACTTT.

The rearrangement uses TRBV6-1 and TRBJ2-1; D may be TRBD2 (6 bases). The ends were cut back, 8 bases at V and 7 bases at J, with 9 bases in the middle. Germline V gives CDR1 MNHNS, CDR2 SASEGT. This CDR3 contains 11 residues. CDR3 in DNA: TGTGCCAGCCAACGGGGGAATGAGCAGTTCTTC. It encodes CASQRGNEQFF.

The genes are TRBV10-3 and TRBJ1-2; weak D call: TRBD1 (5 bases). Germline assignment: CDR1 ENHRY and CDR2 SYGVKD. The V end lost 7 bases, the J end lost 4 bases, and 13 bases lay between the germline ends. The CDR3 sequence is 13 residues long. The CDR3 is CAITGGVGYGYTF. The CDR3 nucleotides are TGTGCCATCACGGGAGGGGTTGGCTATGGCTACACCTTC.

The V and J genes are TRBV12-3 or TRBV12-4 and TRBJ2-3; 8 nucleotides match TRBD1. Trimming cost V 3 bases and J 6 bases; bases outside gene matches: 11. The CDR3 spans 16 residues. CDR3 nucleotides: TGTGCCAGCAGTTTTACCAAACTGACAGGGGTGGATACGCAGTATTTT. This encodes CASSFTKLTGVDTQYF.

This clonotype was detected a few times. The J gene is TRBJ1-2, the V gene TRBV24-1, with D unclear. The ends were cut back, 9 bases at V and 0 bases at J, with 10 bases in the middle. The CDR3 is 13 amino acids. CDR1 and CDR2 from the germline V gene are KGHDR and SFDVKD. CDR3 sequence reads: CATGLWTNYGYTF. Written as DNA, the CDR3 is TGTGCCACCGGCCTATGGACTAACTATGGCTACACCTTC.

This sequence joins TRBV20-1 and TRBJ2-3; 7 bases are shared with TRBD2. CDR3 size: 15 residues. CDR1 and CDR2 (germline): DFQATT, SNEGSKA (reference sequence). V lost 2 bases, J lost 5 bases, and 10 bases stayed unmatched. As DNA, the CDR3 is TGCAGTGCTAGACACGGGGCGGGAGCGGGAGATACGCAGTATTTT. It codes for CSARHGAGAGDTQYF.

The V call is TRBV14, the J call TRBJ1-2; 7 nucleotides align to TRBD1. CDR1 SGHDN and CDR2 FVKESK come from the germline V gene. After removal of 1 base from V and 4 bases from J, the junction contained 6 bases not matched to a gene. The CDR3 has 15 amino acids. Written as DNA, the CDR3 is TGTGCCAGCAGCCAAGGACAGGGAGGAACCTATGGCTACACCTTC. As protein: CASSQGQGGTYGYTF.

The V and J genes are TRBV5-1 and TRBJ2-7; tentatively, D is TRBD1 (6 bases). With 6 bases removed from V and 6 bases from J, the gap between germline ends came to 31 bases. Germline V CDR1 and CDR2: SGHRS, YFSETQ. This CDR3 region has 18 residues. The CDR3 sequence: CASKARVNPDRSRVEQYF. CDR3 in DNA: TGCGCCAGCAAGGCTCGTGTAAATCCCGACAGGAGCCGGGTCGAGCAGTACTTC.

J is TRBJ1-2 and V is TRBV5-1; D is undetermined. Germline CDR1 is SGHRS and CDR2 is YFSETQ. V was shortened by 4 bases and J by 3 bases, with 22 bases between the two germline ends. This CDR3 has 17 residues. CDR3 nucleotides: TGCGCCAGCAGCCTCGGAGGAGGCGGACCGAGTGACTATGGCTACACCTTC. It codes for CASSLGGGGPSDYGYTF.

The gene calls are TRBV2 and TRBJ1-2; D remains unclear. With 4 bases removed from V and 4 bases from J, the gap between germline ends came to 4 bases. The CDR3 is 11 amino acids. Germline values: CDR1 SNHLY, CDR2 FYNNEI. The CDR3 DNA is TGTGCCAGCAGTGTATTCTATGGCTACACCTTC. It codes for CASSVFYGYTF.

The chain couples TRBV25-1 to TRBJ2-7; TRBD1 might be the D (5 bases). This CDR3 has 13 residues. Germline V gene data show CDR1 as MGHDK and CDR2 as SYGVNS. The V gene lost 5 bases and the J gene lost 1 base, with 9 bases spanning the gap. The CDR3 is CASSQGFSYEQYF. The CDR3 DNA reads TGTGCCAGCAGTCAGGGTTTTTCCTACGAGCAGTACTTC.

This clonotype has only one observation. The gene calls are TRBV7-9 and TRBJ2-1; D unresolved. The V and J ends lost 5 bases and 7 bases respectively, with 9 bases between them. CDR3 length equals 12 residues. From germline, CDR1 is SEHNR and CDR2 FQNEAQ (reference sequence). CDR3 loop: CASSPKWNEQFF. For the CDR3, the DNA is TGTGCCAGCAGCCCCAAGTGGAATGAGCAGTTCTTC.

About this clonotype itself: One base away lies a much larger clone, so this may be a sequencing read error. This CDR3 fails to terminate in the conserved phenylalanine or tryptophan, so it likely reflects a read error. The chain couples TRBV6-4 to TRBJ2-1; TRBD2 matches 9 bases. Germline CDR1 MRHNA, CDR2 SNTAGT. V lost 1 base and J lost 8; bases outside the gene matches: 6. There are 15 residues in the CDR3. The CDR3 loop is CASSDWRGGHHEQFL. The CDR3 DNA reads TGTGCCAGCAGTGACTGGCGGGGGGGCCACCATGAGCAGTTCCTC.

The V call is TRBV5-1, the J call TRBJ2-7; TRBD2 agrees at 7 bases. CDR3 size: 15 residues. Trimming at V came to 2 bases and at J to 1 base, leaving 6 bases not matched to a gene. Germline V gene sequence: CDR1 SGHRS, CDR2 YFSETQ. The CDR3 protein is CASSLMTSRSYEQYF. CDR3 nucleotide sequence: TGCGCCAGCAGCTTAATGACTAGCCGTTCCTACGAGCAGTACTTC.

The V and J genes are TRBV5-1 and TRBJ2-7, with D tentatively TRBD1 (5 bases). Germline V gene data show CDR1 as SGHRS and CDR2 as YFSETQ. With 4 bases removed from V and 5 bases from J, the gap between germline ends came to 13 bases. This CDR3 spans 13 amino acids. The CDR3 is CASSNPTAHEQYF. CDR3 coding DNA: TGCGCCAGCAGCAACCCGACAGCCCACGAGCAGTACTTC.

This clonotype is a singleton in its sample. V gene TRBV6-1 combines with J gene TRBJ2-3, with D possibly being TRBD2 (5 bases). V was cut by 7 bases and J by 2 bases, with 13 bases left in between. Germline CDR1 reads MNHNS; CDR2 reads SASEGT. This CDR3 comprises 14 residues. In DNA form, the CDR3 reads TGTGCCAGCATGGTACCCGGGAACACAGATACGCAGTATTTT. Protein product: CASMVPGNTDTQYF.